This TCR beta chain is from a study of blood T cell repertoires in COVID-19. The CDR3 spans 13 residues. The germline CDR1 and CDR2 sequences are MNHNY and SVGAGI (reference sequence). Trimming pared 5 bases from V and 3 bases from J, leaving 10 bases between. Authors' analysis steps: Amplification of reference gene primers was used by the study to estimate nucleated cell counts. TCRdb's table, derived via immunoSEQ multiplex PCR, lists solely in-frame clones and lacks some. V and J calls plus clone size are reproduced from that table; the DNA served to infer D and trimming. Here the sample spans under 300,000 clones, 80% to 90% being singletons.

The chain employs TRBV6-6 and TRBJ2-5; a possible D gene is TRBD2 (5 bases). The sequence was collected from a woman aged 50 to 65 who had recovered from COVID-19. The material sequenced was PBMCs or T cells enriched from blood (not recorded which). CDR3: CASSIRREETQYF. The DNA of the CDR3 is TGTGCCAGCAGTATTCGGCGGGAAGAGACCCAGTACTTC.